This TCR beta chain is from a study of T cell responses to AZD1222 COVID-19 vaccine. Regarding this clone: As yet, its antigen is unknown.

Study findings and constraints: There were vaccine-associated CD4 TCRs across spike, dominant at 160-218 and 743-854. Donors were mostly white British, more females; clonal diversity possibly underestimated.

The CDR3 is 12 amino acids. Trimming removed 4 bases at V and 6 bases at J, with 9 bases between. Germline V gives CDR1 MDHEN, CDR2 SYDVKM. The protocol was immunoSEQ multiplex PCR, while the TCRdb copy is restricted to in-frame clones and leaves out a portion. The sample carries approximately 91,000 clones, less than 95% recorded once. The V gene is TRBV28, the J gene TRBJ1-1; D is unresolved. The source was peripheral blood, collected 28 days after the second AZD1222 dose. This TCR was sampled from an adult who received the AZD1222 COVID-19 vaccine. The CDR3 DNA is TGTGCCAGCAGTTGGAGCGGCGCTGAAGCTTTCTTT. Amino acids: CASSWSGAEAFF.